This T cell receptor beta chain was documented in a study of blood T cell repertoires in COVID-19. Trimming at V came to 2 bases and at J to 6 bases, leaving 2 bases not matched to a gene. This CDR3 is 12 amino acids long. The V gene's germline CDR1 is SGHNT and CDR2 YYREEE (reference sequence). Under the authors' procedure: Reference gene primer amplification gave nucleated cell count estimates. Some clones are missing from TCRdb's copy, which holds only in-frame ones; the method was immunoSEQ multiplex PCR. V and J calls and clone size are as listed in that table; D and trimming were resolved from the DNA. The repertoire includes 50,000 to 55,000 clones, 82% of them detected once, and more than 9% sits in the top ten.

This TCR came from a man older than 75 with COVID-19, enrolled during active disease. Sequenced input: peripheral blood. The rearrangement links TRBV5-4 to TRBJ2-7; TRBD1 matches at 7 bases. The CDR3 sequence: CASSFHRGEQYF. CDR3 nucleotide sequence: TGTGCCAGCAGCTTTCACAGGGGCGAGCAGTACTTC.